This TCR beta chain was documented in a study of T cells after yellow fever vaccination. Study-level points and caveats: The study re-detected most primary-vaccination clones after the booster (96% CD4, around 89% CD8).

TCRdb processed the 5' RACE reads anew with MiXCR; each CDR3 protein has one entry. The sample carries about 260,000 distinct CDR3 sequences, roughly 3.5% recorded once. There are many counts of this clonotype. Its antigen is unidentified. V was pared by 0 bases and J by 10 bases, with 7 bases of the junction left unmatched. Germline V CDR1 and CDR2: SGDLS, YYNGEE. The CDR3 has 16 amino acids. The input for sequencing was PBMCs, taken 15 days after the yellow fever booster vaccination. The source is a man between 18 and 35 years old who received the YFV17D yellow fever vaccine. The V and J genes are TRBV9 and TRBJ1-6; 10 nucleotides match TRBD1. CDR3 amino acids: CASSVGFGTGVSPLHF. The CDR3 coding sequence is TGTGCCAGCAGCGTAGGGTTTGGGACAGGGGTCTCACCCCTCCACTTT.